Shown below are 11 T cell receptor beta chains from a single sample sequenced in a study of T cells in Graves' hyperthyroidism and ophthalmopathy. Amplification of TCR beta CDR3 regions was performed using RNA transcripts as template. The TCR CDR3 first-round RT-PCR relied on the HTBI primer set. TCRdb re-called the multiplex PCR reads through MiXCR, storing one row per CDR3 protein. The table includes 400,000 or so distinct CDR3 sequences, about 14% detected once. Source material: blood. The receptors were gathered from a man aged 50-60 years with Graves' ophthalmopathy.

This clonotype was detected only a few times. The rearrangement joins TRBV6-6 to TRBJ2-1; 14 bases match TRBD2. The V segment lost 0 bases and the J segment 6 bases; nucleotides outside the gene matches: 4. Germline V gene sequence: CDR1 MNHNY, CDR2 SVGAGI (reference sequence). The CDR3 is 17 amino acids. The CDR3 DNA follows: TGTGCCAGCAGTTACTCGGGGGGGACTAGCGGGAGCAATGAGCAGTTCTTC. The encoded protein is CASSYSGGTSGSNEQFF.

The DNA of the CDR3 is TGCAGTGCTAGAGGGTGGACTCGGCCCCAGCATTTT. It yields the protein CSARGWTRPQHF. The chain is built from TRBV20-1 and TRBJ1-5, with D hard to call. Trimming cost V 1 base and J 9 bases, with 10 bases left between them. The CDR3 length is 12 residues. CDR1 and CDR2 from the germline V gene are DFQATT and SNEGSKA (reference sequence).

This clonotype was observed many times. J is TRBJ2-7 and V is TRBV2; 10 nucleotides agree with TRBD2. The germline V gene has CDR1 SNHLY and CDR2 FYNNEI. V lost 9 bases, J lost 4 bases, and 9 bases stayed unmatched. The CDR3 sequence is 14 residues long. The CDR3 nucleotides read TGTGCCAGTGAGGACGCTAGCGGGAGTTACGAGCAGTACTTC. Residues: CASEDASGSYEQYF.

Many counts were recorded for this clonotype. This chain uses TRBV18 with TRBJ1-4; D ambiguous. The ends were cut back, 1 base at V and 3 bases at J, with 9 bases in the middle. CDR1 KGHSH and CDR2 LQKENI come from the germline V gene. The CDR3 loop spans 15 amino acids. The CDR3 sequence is CASSPLGAPNEKLFF. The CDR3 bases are TGTGCCAGCTCACCACTGGGAGCGCCTAATGAAAAACTGTTTTTT.

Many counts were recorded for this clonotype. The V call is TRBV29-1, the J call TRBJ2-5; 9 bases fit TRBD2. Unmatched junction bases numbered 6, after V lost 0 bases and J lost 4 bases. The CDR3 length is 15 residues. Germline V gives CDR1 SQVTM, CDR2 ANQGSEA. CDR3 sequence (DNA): TGCAGCGTTGAAGATTTAGCGGGAGAGGGAGAGACCCAGTACTTC. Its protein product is CSVEDLAGEGETQYF.

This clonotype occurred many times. This CDR3 is CASRVLAGEIDTQYF. The CDR3 DNA sequence: TGTGCCAGCAGAGTACTAGCGGGAGAGATAGATACGCAGTATTTT. The chain joins TRBV12-3 or TRBV12-4 to TRBJ2-3, with 11 bases lining up with TRBD2. The trim removed 6 bases at V and 5 bases at J, leaving 7 bases unmatched. CDR3 length: 15 residues.

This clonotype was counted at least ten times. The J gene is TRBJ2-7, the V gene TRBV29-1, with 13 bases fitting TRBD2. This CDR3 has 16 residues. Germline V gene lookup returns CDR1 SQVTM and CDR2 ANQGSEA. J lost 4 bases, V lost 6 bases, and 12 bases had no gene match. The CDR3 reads CSVRTSGSNSFYEQYF. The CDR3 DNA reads TGCAGCGTGAGGACTAGCGGGAGCAATTCTTTTTACGAGCAGTACTTC.

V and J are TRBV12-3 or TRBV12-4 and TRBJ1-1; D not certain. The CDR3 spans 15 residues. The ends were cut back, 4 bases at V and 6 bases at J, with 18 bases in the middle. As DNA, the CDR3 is TGTGCCAGCAGTTCCTTCGACGATTTATTACCTGAAGCTTTCTTT. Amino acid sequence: CASSSFDDLLPEAFF.

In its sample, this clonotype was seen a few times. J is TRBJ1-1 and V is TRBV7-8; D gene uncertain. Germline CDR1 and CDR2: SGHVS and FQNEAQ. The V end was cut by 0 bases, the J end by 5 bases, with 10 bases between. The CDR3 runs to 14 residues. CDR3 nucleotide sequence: TGTGCCAGCAGCTTAGCCTTTGGGGATACTGAAGCTTTCTTT. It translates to CASSLAFGDTEAFF.

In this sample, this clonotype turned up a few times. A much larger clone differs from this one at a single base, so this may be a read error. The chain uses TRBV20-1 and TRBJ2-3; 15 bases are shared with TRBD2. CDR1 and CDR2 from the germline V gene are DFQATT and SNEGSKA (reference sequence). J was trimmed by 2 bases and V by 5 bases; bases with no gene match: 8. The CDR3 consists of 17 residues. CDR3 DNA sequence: TGCAGTGCTGGAGTTGGACTAGCGGGAGGGCCCACAGATACGCAGTATTTT. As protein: CSAGVGLAGGPTDTQYF.

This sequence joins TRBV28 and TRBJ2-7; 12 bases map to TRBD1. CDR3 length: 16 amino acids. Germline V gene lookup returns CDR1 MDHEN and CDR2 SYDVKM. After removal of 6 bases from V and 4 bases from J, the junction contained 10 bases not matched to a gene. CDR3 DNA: TGTGCCAGCAGAGGGACAGGGGGCGATTTTCCGTACGAGCAGTACTTC. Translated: CASRGTGGDFPYEQYF.